This T cell receptor (beta chain) was found in a study of beta chain features in type 1 diabetes. Broader study findings: Moderately but significantly shorter TCRB CDR3s were found in Type 1 diabetes patients in all four CD4+ subsets. Within the patient group, naive, central memory and Treg TCRB repertoires appeared more similar to each other than within healthy donors. TCRB rearrangement may or may not be influenced by HLA type; here this remained unresolved. Although PCR might favor shorter templates, it would do so equally in patients and controls.

Every donor provided one heparinised blood draw, which averaged about 110 mL. Expressed TCRB transcripts were sequenced after all isolated RNA was converted to cDNA. Clones were read by immunoSEQ multiplex PCR, and TCRdb kept only the in-frame ones, dropping some. This table holds around 710,000 clones, over 10% found once. For this clone: The antigen remains unidentified.

Sequenced: naive CD4+ T cells from blood. This clonotype originated in a young man with type 1 diabetes.

The CDR3 here is CASRMTEQFF. The CDR3 DNA follows: TGTGCCAGCAGGATGACTGAGCAGTTCTTC. V is TRBV2 and J is TRBJ2-1, with D unclear. Trimming removed 6 bases from V and 9 bases from J, with 6 bases in between. The germline V gene encodes CDR1 SNHLY and CDR2 FYNNEI. This CDR3 region has 10 residues.